This T cell receptor (beta chain) originates from a study of cytomegalovirus exposure and HLA in healthy donors. Germline V lookup: CDR1 MNHNS, CDR2 SASEGT. CDR3 length: 16 residues. V lost 2 bases, J lost 3 bases, and 16 bases lay in between. PCR primers comprised 60 Vbeta and 13 Jbeta primers. This table comes from immunoSEQ multiplex PCR, and its TCRdb copy is limited to in-frame clones, with some not included. The data contain 150,000 to 200,000 clones, about 80% of them singletons. This TCR came from a woman in her 50s in good health and CMV-seronegative. The chain couples TRBV6-1 to TRBJ1-1; tentative D call: TRBD1 (5 bases). Sequenced sample: PBMCs. CDR3 DNA: TGTGCCAGCAGTGAACGCTGGTCGACAGCCTACACTGAAGCTTTCTTT. The encoded protein is CASSERWSTAYTEAFF.